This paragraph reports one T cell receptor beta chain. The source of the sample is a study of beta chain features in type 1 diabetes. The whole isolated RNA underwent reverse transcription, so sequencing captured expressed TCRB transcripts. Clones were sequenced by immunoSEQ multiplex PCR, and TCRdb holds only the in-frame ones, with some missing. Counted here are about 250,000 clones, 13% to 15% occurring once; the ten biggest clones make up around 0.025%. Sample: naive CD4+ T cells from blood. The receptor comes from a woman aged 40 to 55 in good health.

The CDR3, as DNA: TGTGCCAGCAGCTCTCCTCGGAGGGGAAACATTCAGTACTTC. Translated: CASSSPRRGNIQYF. The chain carries TRBV7-8 and TRBJ2-4; possibly TRBD2 for D (6 bases). Trimming took off 4 bases at V and 6 bases at J, with 13 bases between the two ends. The germline CDR1 and CDR2 sequences are SGHVS and FQNEAQ. This CDR3 has 14 residues. Together with reference TRBV7-8 and TRBJ2-4, the CDR3 gives the full variable domain: GAGVSQSPRYKVAKRGQDVALRCDPISGHVSLFWYQQALGQGPEFLTYFQNEAQLDKSGLPSDRFFAERPEGSVSTLKIQRTQQEDSAVYLCASSSPRRGNIQYFGAGTRLSVL.